This T cell receptor (beta chain) came from a study of blood T cell repertoires in COVID-19. Study overall: Researchers got acute and convalescent COVID-19 samples from the United States, Italy and Spain. T cells, B-cell-depleted T cells, or PBMCs supplied cDNA or gDNA.

The Seattle site enrolled patients during active infection and followed them longitudinally. In the original processing: It was from reference gene primer amplification that nucleated cell counts were estimated. The table came from immunoSEQ multiplex PCR; TCRdb's copy has only in-frame clones and leaves some out. V, J and clone size are taken as reported in that table, and D and trimming were inferred from the DNA itself. This sample has 25,000 to 30,000 clones, with approximately 93% found just once. The sequenced sample was peripheral blood. The sequence was obtained from a woman between 65 and 79 years old with COVID-19, enrolled during active disease.

The chain's CDR3 is CASSVGGTVLYEQYF. The CDR3 bases are TGTGCCAGCAGCGTAGGGGGGACAGTACTTTACGAGCAGTACTTC. This chain connects TRBV9 to TRBJ2-7, with 7 bases fitting TRBD1. The CDR3 has 15 residues. V trimming: 0 bases; J trimming: 4 bases; junction bases outside the gene matches: 7. CDR1 is SGDLS, CDR2 YYNGEE, per germline.